These 20 T cell receptor beta chains share one sample of origin, sequenced in a study of OX40 agonist ivuxolimab in advanced cancers. The assay was immunoSEQ multiplex PCR, and TCRdb's table has in-frame clones only and misses some. The table lists roughly 48,000 clones, 70% to 90% of them singletons. Sample: CD4+ or CD8+ T cells sorted from blood, taken in a trial of the OX40 agonist ivuxolimab. These receptors were taken from an adult with an advanced solid tumor such as melanoma, head and neck, liver or kidney cancer.

The chain joins TRBV5-6 to TRBJ2-7, with a weak D call TRBD2 (6 bases). The germline gives CDR1 SGHDT, CDR2 YYEEEE. Trimming cost V 4 bases and J 1 base, with 12 bases left between them. This CDR3 spans 14 amino acids. CDR3 protein: CASSELRDSYEQYF. For the CDR3, the DNA is TGTGCCAGCAGCGAATTGCGGGATTCCTACGAGCAGTACTTC.

This chain links TRBV9 with TRBJ1-1; 9 bases are shared with TRBD1. This CDR3 is 13 amino acids long. Germline CDR1 is SGDLS and CDR2 is YYNGEE. Germline trimming cut 4 bases from V and 8 bases from J; bases unmatched to any gene: 6. In DNA form, the CDR3 reads TGTGCCAGCAGCTTCCAACAGGGGGCCGAAGCTTTCTTT. Translating it yields CASSFQQGAEAFF.

The chain carries TRBV9 and TRBJ2-7, with D unclear. CDR1 is SGDLS and CDR2 is YYNGEE in the germline V gene. CDR3 size: 15 residues. Trimming removed 0 bases from V and 0 bases from J, with 10 bases in between. CDR3 loop: CASSVGGLSSYEQYF. The CDR3 bases are TGTGCCAGCAGCGTAGGCGGTTTGAGCTCCTACGAGCAGTACTTC.

The gene calls are TRBV11-2 and TRBJ2-7; 9 bases are a match to TRBD2. This CDR3 has 15 amino acids. Trimming cost V 1 base and J 7 bases; bases outside gene matches: 8. Germline CDR1 reads SGHAT; CDR2 reads FQNNGV. CDR3 nucleotide sequence: TGTGCCAGCAGCTTAGGCGGGGGGGTCCGGGGTGAGCAGTACTTC. It translates to CASSLGGGVRGEQYF.

This rearrangement joins TRBV9 to TRBJ2-7, with TRBD2 matching 8 bases. J gave up 5 bases and V 1 base, and 5 bases lay outside the gene matches. CDR3 length: 14 residues. Looked up from germline, CDR1 is SGDLS and CDR2 is YYNGEE. The CDR3 here is CASSVSGGLDEQYF. Written as DNA, the CDR3 is TGTGCCAGCAGCGTATCGGGGGGGCTGGACGAGCAGTACTTC.

This chain links TRBV7-9 with TRBJ2-7; D not certain. This CDR3 has 13 amino acids. CDR1 is SEHNR and CDR2 is FQNEAQ in the germline V gene (reference sequence). V lost 1 base to trimming and J lost 4 bases, with 8 bases between them. As DNA, the CDR3 is TGTGCCAGCAGCTTAGACAACAGATACGAGCAGTACTTC. Translated, it gives CASSLDNRYEQYF.

The V and J genes are TRBV5-6 and TRBJ1-2; 8 bases align to TRBD1. Losses at the gene ends were 4 bases for V and 7 bases for J; bases not matched to a gene: 9. Germline lookup yields CDR1 SGHDT and CDR2 YYEEEE. CDR3 length: 14 residues. The CDR3 sequence is CASSAGTGFFGYTF. CDR3 bases: TGTGCCAGCAGCGCTGGGACAGGATTTTTTGGCTACACCTTC.

This chain connects TRBV11-2 to TRBJ1-6; TRBD1 matches 9 bases. This CDR3 region has 15 residues. Germline lookup yields CDR1 SGHAT and CDR2 FQNNGV. The V gene end was trimmed by 1 base and the J gene end by 7 bases; junction bases not matched to a gene: 2. Here the CDR3 reads CASSLGGTGNSPLHF. The CDR3 DNA follows: TGTGCCAGCAGCTTAGGGGGGACAGGGAATTCACCCCTCCACTTT.

This clone turned up a few times. The chain uses TRBV7-2 and TRBJ1-1; 7 nucleotides align to TRBD1. The CDR3 covers 12 residues. CDR1 and CDR2 from the germline V gene are SGHTA and FQGNSA. V lost 2 bases to trimming and J lost 11 bases; unmatched junction nucleotides: 5. In DNA form, the CDR3 reads TGTGCCAGCAGCTTAATTACACAGGGGGCTTTCTTT. Protein sequence: CASSLITQGAFF.

V gene TRBV10-2 combines with J gene TRBJ2-7; no clear D. The CDR3 is 11 amino acids. V gave up 5 bases and J gave up 5 bases, with 7 bases separating them. Germline V gene data show CDR1 as WSHSY and CDR2 as SAAADI. The CDR3 loop reads CASSMGHEQYF. In DNA, the CDR3 is TGCGCCAGCAGTATGGGCCACGAGCAGTACTTC.

The rearrangement joins TRBV10-3 to TRBJ2-5; perhaps D is TRBD1 or TRBD2 (5 bases each). CDR3 length equals 13 residues. The V gene's germline CDR1 is ENHRY and CDR2 SYGVKD. Between the trimmed V and J ends, which lost 6 bases and 4 bases, there was a span of 12 bases. In DNA, the CDR3 is TGTGCCATCAGGGGGGAACCGGGAGAGACCCAGTACTTC. It encodes CAIRGEPGETQYF.

V and J are TRBV6-4 and TRBJ1-1; D is uncertain. Germline CDR1 is MRHNA and CDR2 is SNTAGT. The length of the CDR3 is 18 residues. Trimming removed 2 bases at V and 1 base at J, with 20 bases between. CDR3 sequence (DNA): TGTGCCAGCAGTGACGGTAAGATGGGGTTCGGGTGGAACACTGAAGCTTTCTTT. It specifies CASSDGKMGFGWNTEAFF.

V and J are TRBV7-8 and TRBJ2-7; TRBD2 matches at 10 bases. The junction had 11 bases not matched to a gene; V was cut back by 3 bases and J by 3 bases. The CDR3 has 17 residues. Germline-derived CDR1 and CDR2 are SGHVS and FQNEAQ. CDR3 sequence reads: CASSFHLERGGRYEQYF. CDR3 nucleotides: TGTGCCAGCAGCTTCCACCTAGAGCGGGGGGGCCGCTACGAGCAGTACTTC.

This sequence joins TRBV11-3 and TRBJ1-1; 9 nucleotides match TRBD1. Trimming removed 8 bases from V and 4 bases from J; junction bases left unmatched: 5. The CDR3 has 13 residues. Germline CDR1 is SGHNT and CDR2 is YENEEA. This CDR3 is CASGWTGATEAFF. CDR3 sequence (DNA): TGTGCCAGCGGGTGGACAGGGGCCACTGAAGCTTTCTTT.

The V and J genes are TRBV19 and TRBJ2-1; possibly TRBD2 for D (5 bases). Germline V gene sequence: CDR1 LNHDA, CDR2 SQIVND (reference sequence). V lost 5 bases and J 10 bases, leaving 15 bases between the germline ends. The CDR3 runs to 13 residues. CDR3 sequence (DNA): TGTGCCAGTAGTTGGACCGGGGTCGGGGAGCAGTTCTTC. Amino acids: CASSWTGVGEQFF. Using reference TRBV19 and TRBJ2-1 for the parts outside the CDR3, the full variable domain is DGGITQSPKYLFRKEGQNVTLSCEQNLNHDAMYWYRQDPGQGLRLIYYSQIVNDFQKGDIAEGYSVSREKKESFPLTVTSAQKNPTAFYLCASSWTGVGEQFFGPGTRLTVL.

The table lists this clone with a count of one. The chain is built from TRBV7-8 and TRBJ2-3; 7 bases fit TRBD2. The CDR3 spans 15 residues. The ends lost 5 bases at V and 2 bases at J; junction bases unmatched: 7. Germline V gene sequence: CDR1 SGHVS, CDR2 FQNEAQ. The CDR3 reads CASSRIGGTTDTQYF. DNA of the CDR3: TGTGCCAGCAGCCGCATCGGGGGGACCACAGATACGCAGTATTTT.

This rearrangement joins TRBV15 to TRBJ1-4, with D unclear. The CDR3 sequence is 15 residues long. Trimming removed 1 base from V and 8 bases from J, with 14 bases in between. Germline-derived CDR1 and CDR2 are LNHNV and YYDKDF (reference sequence). CDR3 nucleotides: TGTGCCACCAGCAGAGTTATCGGGGTATCAGAAAAACTGTTTTTT. This translates into CATSRVIGVSEKLFF.

The chain recombines TRBV7-9 with TRBJ1-2; 8 nucleotides agree with TRBD1. The CDR3 runs 14 residues. With V trimmed by 5 bases and J by 6 bases, 8 bases remained unmatched. Germline values: CDR1 SEHNR, CDR2 FQNEAQ (reference sequence). In DNA, the CDR3 is TGTGCCAGCAGCCTAACGACAGGGGCTAATGGCTACACCTTC. It translates to CASSLTTGANGYTF.

In this sample, this clone turned up a few times. The rearrangement uses TRBV23-1 and TRBJ2-7, with a weak D call TRBD1 (6 bases). TRBV23-1 qualifies as an ORF whose function is uncertain. The CDR3 contains 13 residues. Trimming left V 3 bases short and J 5 bases short, with 11 bases between. CDR3 nucleotides: TGCGCCAGCAGTCACCTTACAGGGAACGAGCAGTACTTC. This encodes CASSHLTGNEQYF.

The count of this clone is one. The genes are TRBV11-3 and TRBJ2-1; D might be TRBD1 (5 bases). Germline-derived CDR1 and CDR2 are SGHNT and YENEEA. The V end lost 4 bases, the J end lost 0 bases, and 13 bases lay between the germline ends. The CDR3 contains 16 residues. In nucleotides, the CDR3 is TGTGCCAGCAGCTCCCAGGGCTCCAGCTCCTACAATGAGCAGTTCTTC. Residues: CASSSQGSSSYNEQFF. The variable domain in full, completed from reference TRBV11-3 and TRBJ2-1, reads EAGVVQSPRYKIIEKKQPVAFWCNPISGHNTLYWYLQNLGQGPELLIRYENEEAVDDSQLPKDRFSAERLKGVDSTLKIQPAELGDSAVYLCASSSQGSSSYNEQFFGPGTRLTVL.